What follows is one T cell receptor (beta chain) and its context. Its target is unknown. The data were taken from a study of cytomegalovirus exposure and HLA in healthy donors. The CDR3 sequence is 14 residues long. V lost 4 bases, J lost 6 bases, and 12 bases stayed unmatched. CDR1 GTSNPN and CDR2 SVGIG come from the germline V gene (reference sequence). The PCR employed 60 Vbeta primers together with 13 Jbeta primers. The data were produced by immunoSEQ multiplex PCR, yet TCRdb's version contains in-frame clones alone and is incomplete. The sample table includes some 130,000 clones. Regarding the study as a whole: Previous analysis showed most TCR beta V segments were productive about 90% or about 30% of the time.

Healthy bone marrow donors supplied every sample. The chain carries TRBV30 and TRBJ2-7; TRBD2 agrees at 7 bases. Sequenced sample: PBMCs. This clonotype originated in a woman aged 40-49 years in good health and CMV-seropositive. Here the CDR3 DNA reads TGTGCCTGGAAGACGAGCGGGAACCTCCTCGAGCAGTACTTC. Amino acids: CAWKTSGNLLEQYF. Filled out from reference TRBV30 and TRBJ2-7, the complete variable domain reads SQTIHQWPATLVQPVGSPLSLECTVEGTSNPNLYWYRQAAGRGLQLLFYSVGIGQISSEVPQNLSASRPQDRQFILSSKKLLLSDSGFYLCAWKTSGNLLEQYFGPGTRLTVT.